The rows below give T cell receptor beta chains drawn from one sample of a study of blood T cell repertoires in COVID-19. This table comes from immunoSEQ multiplex PCR, and its TCRdb copy is limited to in-frame clones, with some not included. The sample lists fewer than 350,000 clones; about 83% were seen once. Sequences were obtained from PBMCs or T cells enriched from blood (not recorded which). The receptors come from a woman in her thirties or forties who had recovered from COVID-19. Each CDR3 is given with its conserved first and last residue. The D gene is left open where the match is weak. Expanded clones get a size class; other rows say once, few or many, or leave the size out.

V,J,D,size,DNA,CDR3
TRBV5-1,TRBJ2-7,TRBD1,-,TGCGCCAGCAGCCGATATCAACCGGGACAGTCCTACGAGCAGTACTTC,CASSRYQPGQSYEQYF
TRBV30,TRBJ1-2,-,-,TGTGCCTGGAGCAGGGCAGGCGGCTACACCTTC,CAWSRAGGYTF
TRBV3-1/TRBV3-2,TRBJ1-1,-,-,TGTGCCGTACAGGGTTTTAACACTGAAGCTTTCTTT,CAVQGFNTEAFF
TRBV4-1,TRBJ1-4,-,-,TGCGCCAGCAGCCACCAGGGATCGCTCAATGAAAAACTGTTTTTT,CASSHQGSLNEKLFF
TRBV2,TRBJ2-1,-,-,TGTGCCAGCACAGAATGGGCAGGGGACAATGAGCAGTTCTTC,CASTEWAGDNEQFF
TRBV2,TRBJ2-7,TRBD2,-,TGTGCCAGCAGGGGAGGGATTCCGGGCGGCGAGCAGTACTTC,CASRGGIPGGEQYF
TRBV7-9,TRBJ1-2,-,-,TGTGCCAGCAGCTTAGTGAGTGGGAGCCCGAACTATGGCTACACCTTC,CASSLVSGSPNYGYTF
TRBV7-2,TRBJ1-6,-,-,TGTGCCAGCAGCCCAGACACTTATAATTCACCCCTCCACTTT,CASSPDTYNSPLHF
TRBV7-2,TRBJ1-5,TRBD1,once,TGTGCCAGCAGCCCCCTGGGGACAGGACACCAGCCCCAGCATTTT,CASSPLGTGHQPQHF
TRBV4-3,TRBJ1-5,-,-,TGCGCCAGCAGCCAAGAAGTGGAGGGATACCAGCCCCAGCATTTT,CASSQEVEGYQPQHF
TRBV27,TRBJ2-1,TRBD2,-,TGTGCCAGCAGTTTAACGTCTAGCGGGAACGGTGAGCAGTTCTTC,CASSLTSSGNGEQFF
TRBV7-9,TRBJ1-4,TRBD1,-,TGTGCCAGCAGCTCCGCGAGGGGGCTGAATGAAAAACTGTTTTTT,CASSSARGLNEKLFF
TRBV5-4,TRBJ2-7,-,-,TGTGCCAGCAGCGAATTGGCGGGTAACGAGCAGTACTTC,CASSELAGNEQYF
TRBV6-5,TRBJ1-5,-,-,TGTGCCAGCAGTTACTCGTCACAGGCGAATCAGCCCCAGCATTTT,CASSYSSQANQPQHF
TRBV15,TRBJ2-7,-,-,TGTGCCACCAGCAGAGATACAGGGAACTACGAGCAGTACTTC,CATSRDTGNYEQYF
TRBV5-1,TRBJ2-7,-,-,TGCGCCAGCAGCTACCCCGAGGGCAGCGAGCAGTACTTC,CASSYPEGSEQYF
TRBV7-9,TRBJ2-1,TRBD2,-,TGTGCCAGCAGCCCTGGACTAGCGATCAATGAGCAGTTCTTC,CASSPGLAINEQFF
TRBV14,TRBJ1-4,-,-,TGTGCCAGCAGCCAAGATCGTGGGGGCAGGATGGCTAATGAAAAACTGTTTTTT,CASSQDRGGRMANEKLFF
TRBV18,TRBJ1-2,TRBD1,-,TGTGCCAGCTCACCCGTCCCGGGACAGGGGGCGTATGGCTACACCTTC,CASSPVPGQGAYGYTF
TRBV7-8,TRBJ1-5,TRBD1,-,TGTGCCAGCAGCACCGACAGGGACCCAAGGTATAGCAATCAGCCCCAGCATTTT,CASSTDRDPRYSNQPQHF